These T cell receptor beta chains were read from a single sample in a study of identical twins. A single record per CDR3 protein comes from TCRdb applying MiXCR to the 5' RACE reads. The sample records some 500,000 distinct CDR3 sequences, 12% to 15% being singletons. The same data also went into a second study, on yellow fever vaccine responses in identical twins.

Input material: CD4+ T cells sorted from blood. Source of these receptors: a woman aged 18-29 years in good health. Both conserved end residues are part of each CDR3. A D gene is named only where the DNA matches it firmly. Clone size, where shown, is once, few, many, or a class for clones that have expanded.

TRBD2,TRBJ2-7,TRBV7-8,many,TGTGCCAGCAGCTTAAGGCGGGAGGCGTACGAGCAGTACTTC,CASSLRREAYEQYF
NA,TRBJ2-5,TRBV27,many,TGTGCCAGCAGCCCCCGTGGAGGCGTAGAGACCCAGTACTTC,CASSPRGGVETQYF
NA,TRBJ2-5,TRBV7-9,NA,TGTGCCAGCAGCTTCTCGACTAACCAAGAGACCCAGTACTTC,CASSFSTNQETQYF
TRBD1,TRBJ2-7,TRBV7-7,NA,TGTGCTAGCAGCTTAGTTGGGACAGCTGCCTACGAGCAGTACTTC,CASSLVGTAAYEQYF
NA,TRBJ2-1,TRBV12-3/TRBV12-4,many,TGTGCCAGCAGTTTTCAGGGGCCCGCAGCCTACAATGAGCAGTTCTTC,CASSFQGPAAYNEQFF
TRBD1,TRBJ2-2,TRBV5-4,NA,TGTGCCAGCAGCTCCGCCGGGACAGGGGCCAGGGAGCTGTTTTTT,CASSSAGTGARELFF
NA,TRBJ1-1,TRBV7-9,NA,TGTGCCAGCAGCCCCGATAATATGAACACTGAAGCTTTCTTT,CASSPDNMNTEAFF
TRBD1,TRBJ2-3,TRBV11-2,many,TGTGCCAGCAGCTTAAGACAGGGGGACTTCACAGATACGCAGTATTTT,CASSLRQGDFTDTQYF
NA,TRBJ2-7,TRBV27,NA,TGTGCCAGCAGTTCCCTAGCGAACACCTACGAGCAGTACTTC,CASSSLANTYEQYF
NA,TRBJ2-3,TRBV29-1,NA,TGCAGCGTTGAACAGGCCACAGATACGCAGTATTTT,CSVEQATDTQYF
NA,TRBJ1-1,TRBV12-3/TRBV12-4,many,TGCGCCAGCAGCTTTGGGGGGACTGAAGCTTTCTTT,CASSFGGTEAFF
TRBD2,TRBJ2-7,TRBV9,NA,TGTGCCAGCAGCGGAGGAGGTCCTAGCGGGACATACGAGCAGTACTTC,CASSGGGPSGTYEQYF
NA,TRBJ2-3,TRBV6-5,NA,TGTGCCAGCAGTTACTCTCAGGGAACAGATACGCAGTATTTT,CASSYSQGTDTQYF
NA,TRBJ2-2,TRBV7-9,NA,TGTGCCAGCAGCTCGACAAGGATAGGGAAGGACGGGGAGCTGTTTTTT,CASSSTRIGKDGELFF
TRBD2,TRBJ2-1,TRBV12-3/TRBV12-4,NA,TGTGCCAGCAGTTCCATACCTTCGGGACTAGGGAATGAGCAGTTCTTC,CASSSIPSGLGNEQFF
NA,TRBJ2-3,TRBV5-6,few,TGTGCCAGCAGGCGGGACACAGCCACTAGCACAGATACGCAGTATTTT,CASRRDTATSTDTQYF
NA,TRBJ2-1,TRBV20-1,NA,TGCAGTGCTAGAGTTTACAGGGCGCCGAGTGGTGAGCAGTTCTTC,CSARVYRAPSGEQFF
NA,TRBJ2-1,TRBV27,NA,TGTGCCAGCAGTTTATCGTCCGGTTCGCAGTTCTTC,CASSLSSGSQFF
NA,TRBJ2-7,TRBV12-3/TRBV12-4,many,TGTGCCAGCTGGGGAGGAGTCCCGGGCGACGAGCAGTACTTC,CASWGGVPGDEQYF
TRBD1,TRBJ1-2,TRBV28,NA,TGTGCCAGCAGTTTAACGGGACAGGACTATGGCTACACCTTC,CASSLTGQDYGYTF
TRBD1,TRBJ2-7,TRBV25-1,few,TGTGCCAGCAGTGACCCCCGCAGGGGGCTCGGCGAGCAGTACTTC,CASSDPRRGLGEQYF
TRBD2,TRBJ2-7,TRBV6-2/TRBV6-3,few,TGTGCCAGCAGTTATCACGGACTAGGTGACTACGAGCAGTACTTC,CASSYHGLGDYEQYF
TRBD2,TRBJ2-1,TRBV5-6,NA,TGTGCCAGCAGCTTTCCCACTAGCGGGGGGATCAATGAGCAGTTCTTC,CASSFPTSGGINEQFF
TRBD1,TRBJ2-2,TRBV10-3,few,TGTGCCATCTCGGGACAGGCTGGGGCCGGGGAGCTGTTTTTT,CAISGQAGAGELFF
TRBD1,TRBJ2-3,TRBV20-1,NA,TGCAGTGCTAACAGGGGGCGACTACCAGATACGCAGTATTTT,CSANRGRLPDTQYF
NA,TRBJ1-4,TRBV7-9,NA,TGTGCCAGCAGCATGACACCATCGGATGAAAAACTGTTTTTT,CASSMTPSDEKLFF
TRBD1,TRBJ1-6,TRBV2,NA,TGTGCCAGCGGACAGGGATATTCACCCCTCCACTTT,CASGQGYSPLHF
TRBD2,TRBJ2-7,TRBV7-9,NA,TGTGCCAGCAGCCAAACCCCCCCGGGAGGAAACGAGCAGTACTTC,CASSQTPPGGNEQYF
TRBD2,TRBJ2-1,TRBV7-2,few,TGTGCCAGCAGCTTAGGGGTCTGGGAGGGAGACGAGCAGTTCTTC,CASSLGVWEGDEQFF
NA,TRBJ2-2,TRBV5-1,NA,TGCGCCAGCAGCCCCCGCCTCGGGGAGCTGTTTTTT,CASSPRLGELFF
NA,TRBJ2-5,TRBV7-8,NA,TGTGCCAGCATAATGGCAGGGTACGGGACCCAGTACTTC,CASIMAGYGTQYF
TRBD1,TRBJ2-7,TRBV18,many,TGTGCCAGCTCACCACCCAACAGGGGACGGGAACAAAAGATCTACGAGCAGTACTTC,CASSPPNRGREQKIYEQYF
NA,TRBJ1-4,TRBV3-1,few,TGTGCCAGCTGCGACTCTCCGGGGAGTAATGAAAAACTGTTTTTT,CASCDSPGSNEKLFF
NA,TRBJ1-1,TRBV7-2,NA,TGTGCCAGCAACCGAGACAGTCTTGGTGAAGCTTTCTTT,CASNRDSLGEAFF
NA,TRBJ1-1,TRBV6-1,NA,TGTGCCAGCAGTGAATGGCAGGGCTCTGAAGCTTTCTTT,CASSEWQGSEAFF
NA,TRBJ2-7,TRBV29-1,many,TGCAGCGTTGACGGTTGGGGCGACGAGCAGTACTTC,CSVDGWGDEQYF
NA,TRBJ1-2,TRBV20-1,many,TGCAGTGCTAGACCGCGGACCCTTAACTATGGCTACACCTTC,CSARPRTLNYGYTF
NA,TRBJ2-1,TRBV12-3/TRBV12-4,few,TGTGCCAGCGCCCAGAGAGGGTGGGAGCAGTTCTTC,CASAQRGWEQFF
NA,TRBJ1-6,TRBV2,once,TGTGCCAGCAGTGAAGCGGGGGCAAGCAATTCACCCCTCCACTTT,CASSEAGASNSPLHF
NA,TRBJ2-3,TRBV4-3,few,TGCGCCAGCAGCCAAGACGCCCGCACAGATACGCAGTATTTT,CASSQDARTDTQYF
NA,TRBJ2-2,TRBV6-5,NA,TGTGCCAGCAGTTACTCCGGGGCGGGTAACGCCGGGGAGCTGTTTTTT,CASSYSGAGNAGELFF
TRBD1,TRBJ2-7,TRBV20-1,few,TGCAGTGCTCCGGGACAGGGGAACCACGAGCAGTACTTC,CSAPGQGNHEQYF
NA,TRBJ2-1,TRBV15,few,TGTGCCACCAGCAGAGATTCAGTGGGGGGCCCCCCGTTCTTC,CATSRDSVGGPPFF
NA,TRBJ2-3,TRBV21-1,NA,TGTGCCAGCAGCGCCCAAACTAGCGTCGCTTGGGGTGGAACAGATACGCAGTATTTT,CASSAQTSVAWGGTDTQYF
TRBD1,TRBJ2-4,TRBV28,NA,TGTGCCAGCAGCCCGCGAAAAGGGGGCAAAGCCAAAAACATTCAGTACTTC,CASSPRKGGKAKNIQYF
NA,TRBJ2-1,TRBV7-9,NA,TGTGCCAGCAGCTTAGTCGTGGGGCAGGGGGGCCCCGAGTTCTTC,CASSLVVGQGGPEFF
NA,TRBJ2-4,TRBV7-2,few,TGTGCCAGCAGCTTAGACGTGGTAAAAAACATTCAGTACTTC,CASSLDVVKNIQYF
NA,TRBJ2-7,TRBV15,NA,TGTGCCACCAGCGACTACTTCAGGGGTTCCTACGAGCAGTACTTC,CATSDYFRGSYEQYF